Each of the 8 T cell receptor beta chains below was sequenced from the same sample in a study. One entry per CDR3 protein results from TCRdb running MiXCR on the 5' RACE reads. Here the sample spans about 5,200 distinct CDR3 sequences, around 71% being singletons. Material: naive CD4+ T cells sorted from blood. Documented subset: naive CD4+ T cells, CD4+CD45RA+CD25-. The receptor set was obtained from a female donor with breast cancer.

The chain uses TRBV6-1 and TRBJ2-7; 10 nucleotides line up with TRBD1. Germline CDR1 and CDR2: MNHNS and SASEGT. V shed 2 bases and J 4 bases; nucleotides not matched to a gene: 2. The CDR3 loop spans 14 amino acids. The CDR3 DNA follows: TGTGCCAGCAGTGAACGGACAGGGGGGTACGAGCAGTACTTC. Protein: CASSERTGGYEQYF.

The chain carries TRBV7-8 and TRBJ1-5; D is undetermined. V was pared by 4 bases and J by 1 base, with 14 bases between. The CDR3 contains 16 residues. Germline V gene lookup returns CDR1 SGHVS and CDR2 FQNEAQ. The DNA of the CDR3 is TGTGCCAGCAGCTCCTACAGTGTAGTAAGCAATCAGCCCCAGCATTTT. It codes for CASSSYSVVSNQPQHF.

The CDR3 loop is CASSGLGTAGELFF. The CDR3 region has the DNA TGTGCCAGCAGTGGATTAGGGACTGCCGGGGAGCTGTTTTTT. V is TRBV6-1 and J is TRBJ2-2; D might be TRBD2 (6 bases). Germline loops: CDR1 MNHNS, CDR2 SASEGT. The CDR3 runs 14 residues. Deletions cut 4 bases from V and 6 bases from J, with 12 bases between.

This clonotype was detected a few times. The chain's CDR3 is CASSPPGQGKANYGYTF. Here the CDR3 DNA reads TGTGCCAGCTCACCACCGGGACAGGGGAAAGCTAACTATGGCTACACCTTC. The chain has TRBV18 and TRBJ1-2; 10 bases are shared with TRBD1. Germline-derived CDR1 and CDR2 are KGHSH and LQKENI. CDR3 length: 17 residues. V lost 0 bases and J lost 0; bases outside the gene matches: 4.

V usage is TRBV20-1 and J usage is TRBJ2-3; D gene unclear. CDR3 length: 15 amino acids. CDR1 and CDR2 from the germline V gene are DFQATT and SNEGSKA (reference sequence). With 1 base removed from V and 2 bases from J, the gap between germline ends came to 13 bases. DNA of the CDR3: TGCAGTGCTAGAGTGCCGGGCCCATACACAGATACGCAGTATTTT. Translated, it gives CSARVPGPYTDTQYF.

The V and J genes are TRBV12-3 or TRBV12-4 and TRBJ2-1, with 8 bases fitting TRBD2. The trim removed 6 bases at V and 4 bases at J, leaving 5 bases unmatched. This CDR3 spans 14 amino acids. The DNA for the CDR3 is TGTGCCAGCAGCCATAGCGGGACTTACAATGAGCAGTTCTTC. This gives the protein CASSHSGTYNEQFF.

This clonotype was counted between two and nine times. The chain is built from TRBV7-2 and TRBJ1-6; D uncertain. CDR1 is SGHTA and CDR2 is FQGNSA in the germline V gene. CDR3 length: 15 residues. The V end lost 0 bases, the J end lost 9 bases, and 12 bases lay between the germline ends. The CDR3 spells CASSLALRSGSPLHF. As DNA, the CDR3 is TGTGCCAGCAGCTTAGCGCTTCGGTCGGGTTCACCCCTCCACTTT.

The chain combines TRBV7-3 with TRBJ2-1; 8 nucleotides line up with TRBD1. Germline CDR1 is SGHTA and CDR2 is FQGTGA. V gave up 3 bases and J gave up 3 bases; unmatched junction bases: 4. This CDR3 is 15 amino acids long. The CDR3 coding sequence is TGTGCCAGCAGCTTTGACAGGGGAGGCTACAATGAGCAGTTCTTC. This encodes CASSFDRGGYNEQFF.